The clone carrying this T cell receptor beta chain was seen just once. A quantity of about 0.5 to 1 ug RNA underwent reverse transcription using random hexamers. The immunoSEQ assay covered 54 Vbeta and 13 Jbeta segments for CDR3. TCRdb itself ran the immunoSEQ multiplex PCR reads through MiXCR, one entry per CDR3 protein. The data contain about 180,000 distinct CDR3 sequences, approximately 95% of them seen just once; the ten biggest clones take up roughly 0.16%. This entry comes from a study of CD8 T cells in Susac syndrome. The sequence was collected from a human donor with multiple sclerosis. Material for sequencing was CD8+ T cells from PBMCs.

CDR3 nucleotide sequence: TGTGCCAGCAGCCCCCTCCCCGAAGCGAACACCGGGGAGCTGTTTTTT. Protein: CASSPLPEANTGELFF. The V and J genes are TRBV11-2 and TRBJ2-2; D gene unclear. Germline values: CDR1 SGHAT, CDR2 FQNNGV. The ends were cut back, 5 bases at V and 0 bases at J, with 13 bases in the middle. The CDR3 extends over 16 amino acids.